The next 28 T cell receptor beta chains were all read from a single sample in a study of T cell responses to AZD1222 COVID-19 vaccine. Some clones are missing from TCRdb's copy, which holds only in-frame ones; the method was immunoSEQ multiplex PCR. The sample lists some 120,000 clones; 87% were seen once. Source: peripheral blood, taken on day 0 of AZD1222 vaccination. The source is an adult in good health.

CDR3: CASSYSGRYTDTQYF. In DNA form, the CDR3 reads TGTGCCAGCAGTTACTCGGGCAGGTACACAGATACGCAGTATTTT. V and J are TRBV6-5 and TRBJ2-3; no reliable D call. Germline V gives CDR1 MNHEY, CDR2 SVGAGI. The CDR3 has 15 residues. V was shortened by 0 bases and J by 2 bases, with 9 bases between the two germline ends.

The V gene is TRBV6-2 or TRBV6-3, the J gene TRBJ2-1; TRBD2 is a possible D gene (6 bases). Deletions cut 4 bases from V and 3 bases from J, with 13 bases between. The CDR3 length is 15 residues. The germline V gene has CDR1 MNHEY and CDR2 SVGEGT. For the CDR3, the DNA is TGTGCCAGCAGTTCCCCGGGACTTCACTACAATGAGCAGTTCTTC. Translation gives CASSSPGLHYNEQFF.

Only one count was recorded for this clone. The gene calls are TRBV15 and TRBJ1-2; 8 positions agree with TRBD1. The J segment lost 0 bases and the V segment lost 0 bases, leaving 6 bases of the junction unmatched. The CDR3 is made up of 17 amino acids. Germline-derived CDR1 and CDR2 are LNHNV and YYDKDF (reference sequence). For the CDR3, the DNA is TGTGCCACCAGCAGAGAAGGGGGGGACAGGCCTAACTATGGCTACACCTTC. Translation: CATSREGGDRPNYGYTF.

This clone was seen just once. The gene calls are TRBV3-1 (or the pseudogene TRBV3-2) and TRBJ2-5; D gene ambiguous. This CDR3 contains 12 residues. V dropped 6 bases and J dropped 4 bases, with 9 bases sitting between them. CDR1 is LGHDT and CDR2 is YNNKEL in the germline V gene (reference sequence). Here the CDR3 reads CASRELGETQYF. The CDR3 coding sequence is TGTGCCAGCAGGGAATTAGGAGAGACCCAGTACTTC.

The chain recombines TRBV6-6 with TRBJ1-5; weak D call: TRBD1 (5 bases). Germline loops: CDR1 MNHNY, CDR2 SVGAGI (reference sequence). V lost 6 bases and J lost 0, with 9 bases in between. CDR3 length: 14 amino acids. CDR3 residues: CASSLGGSNQPQHF. The CDR3 bases are TGTGCCAGCAGCCTCGGGGGTAGCAATCAGCCCCAGCATTTT.

The chain couples TRBV21-1 to TRBJ1-1; the tabulated D call, TRBD1, remains unverified against the DNA. TRBV21-1 constitutes a pseudogene. The CDR3 runs to 16 residues. CDR3 DNA sequence: TGTGCCACCAGTATAATGACGGAAGGGGGAAACACTGAAGCTTTCTTT. Its protein product is CATSIMTEGGNTEAFF.

The genes are TRBV4-3 and TRBJ1-3; the D is unclear. Germline loops: CDR1 LGHNA, CDR2 YSLEER. V lost 1 base and J lost 1, with 8 bases in between. CDR3 length: 15 amino acids. The CDR3 DNA follows: TGCGCCAGCAGCCAAGGGGGATTGTCTGGAAACACCATATATTTT. Its protein is CASSQGGLSGNTIYF.

The V and J genes are TRBV5-1 and TRBJ1-6, with 10 positions matching TRBD1. The CDR3 extends over 15 amino acids. CDR1 SGHRS and CDR2 YFSETQ come from the germline V gene. Germline trimming cut 4 bases from V and 10 bases from J; bases unmatched to any gene: 8. The CDR3 DNA sequence: TGCGCCAGCAGCCCCCGGGACAGGGGTGTGTCACCCCTCCACTTT. Encoded protein: CASSPRDRGVSPLHF.

The chain combines TRBV5-1 with TRBJ1-6; D remains unclear. V lost 4 bases to trimming and J lost 13 bases, with 12 bases between them. Per the germline V gene, CDR1 is SGHRS and CDR2 is YFSETQ. There are 12 residues in the CDR3. The CDR3, as DNA: TGCGCCAGCAGCCCGAACCTGCCCCCCCTCCACTTT. Residues: CASSPNLPPLHF.

This clone was counted only a few times. The CDR3 DNA reads TGTGCCATCAGTGATTTAGATACGCAGTATTTT. It codes for CAISDLDTQYF. This rearrangement joins TRBV10-3 to TRBJ2-3; D remains unclear. The CDR3 has 11 amino acids. Germline assignment: CDR1 ENHRY and CDR2 SYGVKD. Trimming cost V 3 bases and J 5 bases, with 3 bases left between them.

V and J are TRBV5-4 and TRBJ1-2; D is unclear. The CDR3 is 13 residues long. Germline CDR1 and CDR2: SGHNT and YYREEE (reference sequence). V was clipped by 1 base and J by 1 base, with 5 bases between them. The DNA of the CDR3 is TGTGCCAGCAGCTTGCCCCTTAACTATGGCTACACCTTC. It codes for CASSLPLNYGYTF.

The chain has TRBV6-2 or TRBV6-3 and TRBJ1-5; TRBD1 aligns across 12 bases. CDR1 is MNHEY, CDR2 SVGEGT, per germline. V lost 6 bases, J lost 7 bases, and 7 bases stayed unmatched. The CDR3 runs to 15 residues. CDR3 residues: CASSRGQGARQPQHF. The DNA for the CDR3 is TGTGCCAGCAGCAGGGGACAGGGGGCCCGGCAGCCCCAGCATTTT.

The chain links TRBV5-5 to TRBJ2-7; possibly TRBD1 or TRBD2 for D (5 bases each). This CDR3 spans 15 amino acids. Deletions cut 1 base from V and 0 bases from J, with 11 bases between. The germline V gene has CDR1 SGHKS and CDR2 YYEKEE (reference sequence). In DNA form, the CDR3 reads TGTGCCAGCAGCTTGTCTGGGACGCTCTCCTACGAGCAGTACTTC. Translating it yields CASSLSGTLSYEQYF.

A single count supports this clone. The V call is TRBV12-3 or TRBV12-4, the J call TRBJ2-1, with 7 bases identical to TRBD2. The trim removed 5 bases at V and 4 bases at J, leaving 2 bases unmatched. This CDR3 has 13 residues. The chain's CDR3 is CASSGGLYNEQFF. DNA for the CDR3: TGTGCCAGCAGTGGGGGACTATACAATGAGCAGTTCTTC.

For the CDR3, the DNA is TGTGCCAGCACCAACCGCCAGAGGGGAGAGCAGTACTTC. This translates into CASTNRQRGEQYF. J is TRBJ2-7 and V is TRBV6-5; D could derive from TRBD1 or TRBD2 (5 bases each). Germline CDR1 MNHEY, CDR2 SVGAGI. Trimming removed 7 bases at V and 7 bases at J, with 17 bases between. This CDR3 is 13 amino acids long.

The V call is TRBV11-1, the J call TRBJ2-7, with TRBD2 matching over 8 bases. This CDR3 is 16 amino acids long. Germline-derived CDR1 and CDR2 are SGHAT and FQDESV (reference sequence). V shed 5 bases, J shed 3 bases, and the junction held 12 bases outside the gene matches. The CDR3 region is CASSQMGLVAVYEQYF. CDR3 nucleotide sequence: TGTGCCAGCAGCCAGATGGGACTAGTGGCCGTCTACGAGCAGTACTTC.

The chain is built from TRBV15 and TRBJ2-7; D may be TRBD1 (6 bases). CDR1 and CDR2 (germline): LNHNV, YYDKDF (reference sequence). V shed 0 bases and J shed 2 bases, with 14 bases lying between them. There are 16 residues in the CDR3. This CDR3 reads CATSREFPGQPYEQYF. CDR3 DNA sequence: TGTGCCACCAGCAGAGAGTTCCCGGGACAACCCTACGAGCAGTACTTC.

The V and J genes are TRBV12-5 and TRBJ2-5; D perhaps matches TRBD1 (5 bases). Germline V lookup: CDR1 LGHNT, CDR2 FRNRAP. The germline V and J ends were trimmed by 4 bases and 5 bases, with 11 bases remaining between them. The CDR3 length is 13 residues. The CDR3 here is CASGSGLGETQYF. The CDR3 nucleotides read TGTGCTAGTGGTTCAGGGCTTGGGGAGACCCAGTACTTC. The variable domain in full, with the rest retrieved from reference TRBV12-5 and TRBJ2-5, is DARVTQTPRHKVTEMGQEVTMRCQPILGHNTVFWYRQTMMQGLELLAYFRNRAPLDDSGMPKDRFSAEMPDATLATLKIQPSEPRDSAVYFCASGSGLGETQYFGPGTRLLVL.

The V and J genes are TRBV20-1 and TRBJ1-3; D gene ambiguous. The CDR3 has 11 amino acids. In germline, CDR1 is DFQATT, CDR2 SNEGSKA (reference sequence). Trimming shortened V by 6 bases and J by 7 bases, and 10 bases separated the two germline ends. The CDR3 DNA reads TGCAGTGCCCCCCGGGAGAACACCATATATTTT. This encodes CSAPRENTIYF.

The chain recombines TRBV7-2 with TRBJ2-7; maybe TRBD1 (5 bases). The CDR3 totals 13 residues. In germline, CDR1 is SGHTA, CDR2 FQGNSA. V was shortened by 4 bases and J by 5 bases, with 12 bases between the two germline ends. This CDR3 is CASSYLFRDEQYF. The CDR3 region has the DNA TGTGCCAGCAGCTACCTATTCAGGGACGAGCAGTACTTC.

This chain links TRBV7-8 with TRBJ1-3, with D possibly being TRBD1 (5 bases). Trimming cost V 4 bases and J 4 bases, with 11 bases left between them. The germline V gene encodes CDR1 SGHVS and CDR2 FQNEAQ. The CDR3 has 14 residues. Written as DNA, the CDR3 is TGTGCCAGCAGCTGGAGGGGTTCGGGAAACACCATATATTTT. Its protein is CASSWRGSGNTIYF.

V and J are TRBV24-1 and TRBJ1-1; the D gene is possibly TRBD1 (5 bases). CDR1 KGHDR and CDR2 SFDVKD come from the germline V gene. V dropped 5 bases and J dropped 3 bases, with 9 bases sitting between them. CDR3 length: 13 amino acids. Written as DNA, the CDR3 is TGTGCCACCAGTGCCCGGGGGGACACTGAAGCTTTCTTT. This codes for CATSARGDTEAFF.

The gene calls are TRBV27 and TRBJ2-2; D remains unclear. CDR3 size: 15 residues. V lost 3 bases and J 5 bases, leaving 13 bases between the germline ends. CDR1 is MNHEY, CDR2 SMNVEV, per germline (reference sequence). Here the CDR3 reads CASSFRPAFTGELFF. The CDR3 region has the DNA TGTGCCAGCAGTTTTAGACCTGCGTTTACCGGGGAGCTGTTTTTT.

The V and J genes are TRBV11-2 and TRBJ1-3; D is possibly TRBD1 (5 bases). Trimming cost V 4 bases and J 1 base, with 14 bases left between them. This CDR3 is 16 amino acids long. Germline lookup yields CDR1 SGHAT and CDR2 FQNNGV. For the CDR3, the DNA is TGTGCCAGCAGCTCCCTTCGGGGACCATCTGGAAACACCATATATTTT. Protein product: CASSSLRGPSGNTIYF. The full variable domain, completed using reference TRBV11-2 and TRBJ1-3, is EAGVAQSPRYKIIEKRQSVAFWCNPISGHATLYWYQQILGQGPKLLIQFQNNGVVDDSQLPKDRFSAERLKGVDSTLKIQPAKLEDSAVYLCASSSLRGPSGNTIYFGEGSWLTVV.

The chain couples TRBV3-1 (or the pseudogene TRBV3-2) to TRBJ1-2, with 10 bases matching TRBD1. The CDR3 extends over 16 amino acids. The germline V gene has CDR1 LGHDT and CDR2 YNNKEL (reference sequence). V was clipped by 0 bases and J by 0 bases; unmatched bases: 1. CDR3 coding DNA: TGTGCCAGCAGCCAAGATGGGACAGGGGCTAACTATGGCTACACCTTC. Residues: CASSQDGTGANYGYTF.

The chain is built from TRBV19 and TRBJ2-7; no reliable D call. The V end was cut by 1 base, the J end by 5 bases, with 15 bases between. Germline values: CDR1 LNHDA, CDR2 SQIVND (reference sequence). The CDR3 is 15 amino acids. CDR3 sequence: CASSIVGDALDEQYF. The CDR3 coding sequence is TGTGCCAGTAGTATAGTTGGCGACGCTCTGGACGAGCAGTACTTC.

The chain recombines TRBV4-3 with TRBJ2-3; D might be TRBD1 (6 bases). The V gene lost 4 bases and the J gene lost 2 bases, with 13 bases spanning the gap. CDR3 length equals 15 residues. Germline loops: CDR1 LGHNA, CDR2 YSLEER. The DNA for the CDR3 is TGCGCCAGCAGCCGCGGACAGTGGGTCACAGATACGCAGTATTTT. Its translation is CASSRGQWVTDTQYF.

The chain recombines TRBV30 with TRBJ1-6; 7 bases line up with TRBD1. CDR1 GTSNPN and CDR2 SVGIG come from the germline V gene (reference sequence). The CDR3 sequence is 14 residues long. V trimming: 0 bases; J trimming: 10 bases; junction bases outside the gene matches: 6. The CDR3 sequence: CAWSVGTVGSPLHF. CDR3 in DNA: TGTGCCTGGAGTGTAGGGACAGTGGGATCACCCCTCCACTTT.